This TCR beta chain is drawn from a study of blood T cells in healthy people across ages (dated by TCRdb to between 2015 and 2016). Broadly, across the study: Template switching captured roughly one uniquely barcoded TCR beta cDNA molecule per two T cells in model experiments. Age-related changes in TCR beta repertoire diversity were measured in the study by deep sequencing normalized with unique cDNA molecular identifiers. Four age groups were formed from the donors: young (average about 15 years), middle-aged (approximately 40), aged (around 62) and long-lived (more than 75). To avoid experimental bias, donors of different ages were distributed randomly across sequencing lanes. Using the same blood draw, the study looked at two additional independent replicas of 1 million unique cDNA reads for two donors, one aged 18 to 30 and the other aged 80 or older. Summary of the overall study and its limitations: Estimates of total diversity based on one million sequenced T cells were regarded as lower bounds and as underestimates. As age increased, observed TCR beta diversity per million T cells dropped in a roughly linear way, and a significant reduction was already evident by age about 40. A strong correlation was found between observed TCR beta diversity and the percentage of naive T cells measured by flow cytometry. Bulk unsorted PBMC profiling prevented conclusive comparison of naive and antigen-experienced compartments. The CMV infection status of donors was not known, potentially confounding age-related changes in expanded clonotypes. Compared with the aged group, the long-lived group had more naive CD4+ T cells, fewer expanded clones and increased TCR diversity, a pattern suggesting age selection.

Systemically healthy Caucasian individuals from Russia, 39 in total and aged roughly 6 to 90 years, were included as donors. Approximately 10 milliliters of peripheral blood were collected from each donor into EDTA-treated Vacutainer tubes. Ficoll-Paque density-gradient centrifugation was used to isolate PBMCs, with at least 6 million obtained per sample. Trizol reagent was used to extract total RNA from PBMCs, with at least 5.5 micrograms per sample. For every donor, flow cytometry on a PBMC aliquot measured the percentage of naive CD45RAhigh/CD27high T cells. The library relied on 5' RACE. The sequencing machine was an Illumina HiSeq 2500. A second roughly 7 to 12 cycle PCR used a sample-barcoded 5' primer and a J-beta primer mix. Each TCR beta cDNA molecule received a unique molecular identifier from a template-switch 5' adaptor carrying 12 random nucleotides. At least 2.5 million CDR3-containing paired-end reads were obtained from each sample. All of the RNA was converted into first-strand cDNA using the Mint cDNA synthesis kit, with a TRBC-specific oligonucleotide serving as the primer. Following uracil-DNA glycosylase treatment, all cDNA underwent a first 18-cycle PCR with the universal primers M1SS and BC2_uni_R. For the original study's pipeline: For normalization, 1 million high-quality reads were randomly selected from each sample, with every read carrying a distinct molecular identifier. Instead of being binned into consensus sequences, reads that shared molecular identifiers were thrown out. MiTCR, run with a Q25 quality threshold and the strictest error-elimination algorithm, handled CDR3 identification, clonotype clustering and error correction. A nonparametric unseen species model with Euler transformation was used to estimate lower-bound total TCR beta diversity. TCRdb redid the processing of the public reads, applying fastp at Q25 and MiXCR, and retained in-frame beta chains. Under each unique CDR3 protein, matching rows form one entry showing the most common genes and DNA. The V and J calls, along with clone size, are taken from TCRdb and not from the paper's own processing. For this sample the table gives about 2 million distinct CDR3 sequences, of which roughly 50% were detected only once. The ten largest clonotypes hold less than 2.5% of the sample.

This clonotype was observed a few times. Its antigen target is currently unknown. Qualities for individual bases were not recorded, and no much larger clone is one base off. This TCR was recovered from a woman between 40 and 50 years old in good health. The sequenced sample was blood.

Read as DNA, the sequence is TGTGCCAGCAGTTCGTCAAACCGGGACAGGTTATATCAGCCCCAGCATTTT. It encodes CASSSSNRDRLYQPQHF. Recombination linked TRBV12-3 or TRBV12-4 to TRBJ1-5; 8 central bases correspond to TRBD1. V trim: 4 bases; J trim: 5 bases; unmatched bases: 13. The CDR3 runs 17 amino acids, cysteine and phenylalanine included. Of the read, only the CDR3 DNA is kept; its 51 bases are in frame from base 1.